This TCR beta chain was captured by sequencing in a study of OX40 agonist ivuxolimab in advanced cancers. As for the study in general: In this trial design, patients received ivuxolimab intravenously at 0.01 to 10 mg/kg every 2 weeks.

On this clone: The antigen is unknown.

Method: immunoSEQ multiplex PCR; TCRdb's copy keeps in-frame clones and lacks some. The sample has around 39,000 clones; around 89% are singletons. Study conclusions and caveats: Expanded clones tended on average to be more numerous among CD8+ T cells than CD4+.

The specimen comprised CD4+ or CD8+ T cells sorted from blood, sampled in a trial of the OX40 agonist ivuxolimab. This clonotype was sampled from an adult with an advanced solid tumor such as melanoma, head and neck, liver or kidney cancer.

The CDR3 DNA sequence: TGCAGCGTTGCTCAGGGGATAGATCAGCCCCAGCATTTT. Translation: CSVAQGIDQPQHF. J is TRBJ1-5 and V is TRBV29-1; TRBD1 is a possible D gene (6 bases). Germline assignment: CDR1 SQVTM and CDR2 ANQGSEA. Trimming cost V 4 bases and J 5 bases, with 12 bases left between them. CDR3 length: 13 residues. The variable domain in full, with the rest retrieved from reference TRBV29-1 and TRBJ1-5, is SAVISQKPSRDICQRGTSLTIQCQVDSQVTMMFWYRQQPGQSLTLIATANQGSEATYESGFVIDKFPISRPNLTFSTLTVSNMSPEDSSIYLCSVAQGIDQPQHFGDGTRLSIL.